This T cell receptor beta chain came from a study of CD8 T cells in ankylosing spondylitis. For TCR beta, libraries came from quantitative 5'-RACE with molecular barcodes. Each CDR3 protein is one row after TCRdb ran MiXCR on the 5' RACE reads. This table has approximately 150,000 distinct CDR3 sequences, under 35% appearing once. The study's findings and limits: A number of the motif variants had already been described in reactive arthritis synovial fluid and blood. CD8+ disease-linked clones were present at relatively low frequencies in blood.

This clonotype was recorded at least ten times. What it binds is unknown. CDR1 is MDHEN, CDR2 SYDVKM, per germline. The CDR3 totals 14 residues. Trimming left V 6 bases short and J 4 bases short, with 14 bases between. Sequenced material: synovial fluid, either unsorted or a sorted T cell fraction (not recorded which). The chain recombines TRBV28 with TRBJ2-3, with D possibly being TRBD2 (5 bases). This TCR was sampled from a male donor with ankylosing spondylitis. CDR3 sequence: CASRKVLAADTQYF. The CDR3 DNA reads as TGTGCCAGCAGAAAAGTCCTAGCTGCAGATACGCAGTATTTT. The entire variable domain, with the rest obtained from reference TRBV28 and TRBJ2-3, is as follows: DVKVTQSSRYLVKRTGEKVFLECVQDMDHENMFWYRQDPGLGLRLIYFSYDVKMKEKGDIPEGYSVSREKKERFSLILESASTNQTSMYLCASRKVLAADTQYFGPGTRLTVL.